The text below deals with one TCR beta chain. CDR3 length: 17 amino acids. Germline-derived CDR1 and CDR2 are LNHNV and YYDKDF (reference sequence). 5' RACE that incorporated UMI labels was used to prepare the TRB cDNA libraries. TCRdb reprocessed the 5' RACE reads; each CDR3 protein has one entry and no DNA is given. Found here are 100,000 to 150,000 distinct CDR3 sequences; the top ten clones hold under 0.5%. This sample is part of a study of CXCR3-negative and CXCR3-positive naive CD8 T cells. The V and J genes are TRBV15 and TRBJ2-7; lacking DNA, the TRBD2 call made by TCRdb goes unchecked. The receptor was derived from a human donor in good health. Some clones in this sample may be carry-over from other donors' samples. The sample comprised naive CXCR3- CD8+ T cells from blood. The subset denotes: CD45RO-CCR7+CD27+CD95- naive CD8+ T cells lacking CXCR3 (TNR3-). CDR3 amino acids: CATSRDWTSGRADEQYF.